What follows are 12 T cell receptor beta chains derived from one specimen sequenced in a study of blood T cell repertoires in COVID-19. Method: immunoSEQ multiplex PCR; TCRdb's copy keeps in-frame clones and lacks some. The data contain around 230,000 clones, 80% to 85% of them singletons. Input material: peripheral blood. Source of these receptors: a man aged 40-49 years with acute or convalescent COVID-19.

The chain employs TRBV11-3 and TRBJ2-2; D unresolved. The germline V gene encodes CDR1 SGHNT and CDR2 YENEEA. The ends were cut back, 1 base at V and 5 bases at J, with 8 bases in the middle. The CDR3 has 14 amino acids. The CDR3 loop reads CASSLVVGTGELFF. The CDR3 nucleotides are TGTGCCAGCAGCTTAGTCGTCGGTACCGGGGAGCTGTTTTTT.

This clone was observed a single time. CDR3 loop: CASSSDRVSTQYF. The CDR3 DNA sequence: TGTGCCAGCAGCAGCGATAGAGTCAGTACGCAGTATTTT. The chain carries TRBV12-3 or TRBV12-4 and TRBJ2-3, with D unclear. Trimming removed 6 bases from V and 8 bases from J, with 15 bases in between. This CDR3 contains 13 residues.

J is TRBJ1-3 and V is TRBV2; D ambiguous. Germline CDR1 and CDR2: SNHLY and FYNNEI. The length of the CDR3 is 15 residues. Trimming shortened V by 1 base and J by 2 bases, and 9 bases separated the two germline ends. DNA of the CDR3: TGTGCCAGCAGTGAAGGTGAACTTACTGGAAACACCATATATTTT. Translating it yields CASSEGELTGNTIYF.

This rearrangement joins TRBV27 to TRBJ1-5; D remains ambiguous. The length of the CDR3 is 15 residues. The germline CDR1 and CDR2 sequences are MNHEY and SMNVEV (reference sequence). Trimming left V 10 bases short and J 1 base short, with 17 bases between. CDR3 DNA: TGTGCCACCCGCCCGGGGTTCCAAAGCAATCAGCCCCAGCATTTT. This gives the protein CATRPGFQSNQPQHF.

This clone has a handful of counts. This chain uses TRBV30 with TRBJ2-1, with TRBD2 identical over 7 bases. Per the germline V gene, CDR1 is GTSNPN and CDR2 is SVGIG (reference sequence). V dropped 1 base and J dropped 6; count of bases not matched to a gene: 6. CDR3 length: 14 amino acids. Written as DNA, the CDR3 is TGTGCCTGGAGTGCCACCTGGGAGGGCAATGAGCAGTTCTTC. Protein: CAWSATWEGNEQFF.

This clone was observed once. V gene TRBV5-1 combines with J gene TRBJ1-1, with 8 bases fitting TRBD1. Germline-derived CDR1 and CDR2 are SGHRS and YFSETQ. Unmatched junction bases numbered 6, after V lost 4 bases and J lost 1 base. The CDR3 spans 15 residues. Written as DNA, the CDR3 is TGCGCCAGCAGCAACAACAGGGGGGCGAACACTGAAGCTTTCTTT. This codes for CASSNNRGANTEAFF.

The chain recombines TRBV5-1 with TRBJ2-2; weak D call: TRBD2 (6 bases). From germline, CDR1 is SGHRS and CDR2 YFSETQ. The CDR3 length is 14 residues. V lost 3 bases and J 6 bases, leaving 12 bases between the germline ends. The CDR3, as DNA: TGCGCCAGCAGCTGGGACTTCTGGTCCGGGGAGCTGTTTTTT. This gives the protein CASSWDFWSGELFF.

This chain joins TRBV11-2 and TRBJ1-5; 8 bases fit TRBD1. Germline values: CDR1 SGHAT, CDR2 FQNNGV. The CDR3 is 14 residues long. Losses at the gene ends were 5 bases for V and 4 bases for J; bases not matched to a gene: 4. CDR3 residues: CASSPTGDNQPQHF. CDR3 sequence (DNA): TGTGCCAGCAGCCCGACAGGGGATAATCAGCCCCAGCATTTT.

The CDR3 reads CASSLQREGDTDTQYF. In DNA, the CDR3 is TGTGCCAGCAGCCTCCAGCGGGAGGGGGACACAGATACGCAGTATTTT. The chain is built from TRBV5-6 and TRBJ2-3; the match to TRBD2 covers 10 bases. The CDR3 contains 16 residues. Per the germline V gene, CDR1 is SGHDT and CDR2 is YYEEEE. V dropped 4 bases and J dropped 2; count of bases not matched to a gene: 7.

CDR3 region: CASSLPTGWGDTEAFF. CDR3 bases: TGTGCCAGCAGCCTCCCGACAGGGTGGGGCGACACTGAAGCTTTCTTT. The J gene is TRBJ1-1, the V gene TRBV3-1 (or the pseudogene TRBV3-2); 7 nucleotides align to TRBD1. Trimming cost V 4 bases and J 3 bases; bases outside gene matches: 11. CDR1 and CDR2 from the germline V gene are LGHDT and YNNKEL (reference sequence). The CDR3 is 16 residues long.

The rearrangement links TRBV19 to TRBJ2-7; 7 bases fit TRBD1. This CDR3 has 13 amino acids. Germline V gene lookup returns CDR1 LNHDA and CDR2 SQIVND (reference sequence). V lost 7 bases to trimming and J lost 0 bases; unmatched junction nucleotides: 3. The CDR3 region has the DNA TGTGCCAGTAAGGGACAGAGCTCCTACGAGCAGTACTTC. As protein: CASKGQSSYEQYF.

This chain connects TRBV5-4 to TRBJ1-6; TRBD1 aligns across 7 bases. The V segment lost 4 bases and the J segment 4 bases; nucleotides outside the gene matches: 2. CDR1 is SGHNT and CDR2 is YYREEE in the germline V gene (reference sequence). This CDR3 has 14 residues. DNA for the CDR3: TGTGCCAGCAGCGCGGGACAGTATAATTCACCCCTCCACTTT. Residues: CASSAGQYNSPLHF.